This entry lists 22 T cell receptor beta chains sequenced from one sample in a study of early T cells in non-severe SARS-CoV-2 infection. TCRdb processed the 5' RACE reads anew with MiXCR; each CDR3 protein has one entry. The repertoire includes about 48,000 distinct CDR3 sequences, roughly 5.5% of them detected once, and under 5% sits in the top ten. The material sequenced was whole blood. All receptors derive from an adult who was a healthcare worker with PCR-confirmed SARS-CoV-2 infection or an uninfected control (not recorded which).

The V and J genes are TRBV5-1 and TRBJ2-1; D not certain. V was shortened by 4 bases and J by 6 bases, with 17 bases between the two germline ends. CDR3 length: 15 amino acids. Germline lookup yields CDR1 SGHRS and CDR2 YFSETQ. Here the CDR3 DNA reads TGCGCCAGCAGCCCCTTGAGTGGTTGCAGCAATGAGCAGTTCTTC. Amino acid sequence: CASSPLSGCSNEQFF.

The chain joins TRBV29-1 to TRBJ2-7; 9 bases align to TRBD2. The CDR3 totals 16 residues. With V trimmed by 1 base and J by 2 bases, 9 bases remained unmatched. CDR1 and CDR2 from the germline V gene are SQVTM and ANQGSEA. This CDR3 reads CSVEGEPSGNTYEQYF. The CDR3 DNA reads as TGCAGCGTTGAAGGGGAGCCTAGCGGGAACACCTACGAGCAGTACTTC.

J is TRBJ2-3 and V is TRBV24-1, with D possibly matching TRBD2 (6 bases). Between the trimmed V and J ends, which lost 4 bases and 5 bases, there was a span of 18 bases. Germline CDR1 reads KGHDR; CDR2 reads SFDVKD. CDR3 length: 16 amino acids. Here the CDR3 DNA reads TGTGCCACCAGTGAGGGCAGCGTCGGGAGTAGAGATACGCAGTATTTT. Protein: CATSEGSVGSRDTQYF.

V usage is TRBV30 and J usage is TRBJ2-7, with D possibly matching TRBD2 (7 bases). V lost 2 bases to trimming and J lost 5 bases, with 19 bases between them. The CDR3 loop spans 15 amino acids. Germline loops: CDR1 GTSNPN, CDR2 SVGIG (reference sequence). DNA for the CDR3: TGTGCCTGGAGTCCCGGGGGGCCTCCCCCTAACGAGCAGTACTTC. This translates into CAWSPGGPPPNEQYF.

This clonotype was recorded many times. Here the CDR3 reads CSGGALQETQYF. DNA of the CDR3: TGCAGCGGAGGGGCCCTACAAGAGACCCAGTACTTC. The V gene is TRBV29-1, the J gene TRBJ2-5; tentatively, D is TRBD1 or TRBD2 (5 bases each). The CDR3 length is 12 residues. The V end lost 7 bases, the J end lost 2 bases, and 11 bases lay between the germline ends. CDR1 and CDR2 from the germline V gene are SQVTM and ANQGSEA.

This clonotype was recorded many times. The chain joins TRBV9 to TRBJ1-3; D ambiguous. Trimming shortened V by 0 bases and J by 0 bases, and 10 bases separated the two germline ends. Germline V lookup: CDR1 SGDLS, CDR2 YYNGEE. This CDR3 spans 16 amino acids. The CDR3 sequence is CASSVVPGSSGNTIYF. In nucleotides, the CDR3 is TGTGCCAGCAGCGTAGTCCCGGGAAGCTCTGGAAACACCATATATTTT. The full variable domain, rest sourced from reference TRBV9 and TRBJ1-3, is DSGVTQTPKHLITATGQRVTLRCSPRSGDLSVYWYQQSLDQGLQFLIQYYNGEERAKGNILERFSAQQFPDLHSELNLSSLELGDSALYFCASSVVPGSSGNTIYFGEGSWLTVV.

The genes are TRBV7-9 and TRBJ1-1; no reliable D call. The V gene lost 7 bases and the J gene lost 4 bases, with 16 bases spanning the gap. Germline V CDR1 and CDR2: SEHNR, FQNEAQ (reference sequence). This CDR3 has 14 amino acids. The CDR3 DNA reads TGTGCCAGCAACCACGGTGGGGTGCCCACTGAAGCTTTCTTT. Its translation is CASNHGGVPTEAFF.

This clonotype was counted many times. The chain carries TRBV27 and TRBJ2-3; D might be TRBD1 (5 bases). CDR3 length: 15 residues. Trimming took 4 bases from V and 0 from J, leaving 11 bases between them. Per the germline V gene, CDR1 is MNHEY and CDR2 is SMNVEV (reference sequence). The CDR3 nucleotides are TGTGCCAGCAGTTGGGGCGTACTGAGCACAGATACGCAGTATTTT. Residues: CASSWGVLSTDTQYF.

The rearrangement uses TRBV7-8 and TRBJ2-1; 8 bases fit TRBD1. Germline V gives CDR1 SGHVS, CDR2 FQNEAQ. The V and J ends lost 0 bases and 10 bases, in that order; junction bases with no gene match: 8. CDR3 length equals 15 residues. The CDR3 bases are TGTGCCAGCAGCTTAGCCCCTGGACAGGGAGAGGAGCAGTTCTTC. Protein product: CASSLAPGQGEEQFF.

This clonotype was recorded once. This chain connects TRBV6-5 to TRBJ1-2, with D possibly being TRBD1 (6 bases). Germline V gene sequence: CDR1 MNHEY, CDR2 SVGAGI. V lost 5 bases and J 7 bases, leaving 17 bases between the germline ends. The CDR3 is made up of 14 amino acids. CDR3 DNA sequence: TGTGCCAGCAGTCCAAGTGGAGGGGGTTCTGGCTACACCTTC. Protein sequence: CASSPSGGGSGYTF.

This clonotype was found a few times. The chain combines TRBV6-5 with TRBJ2-3; 9 bases are shared with TRBD2. Germline V gene data show CDR1 as MNHEY and CDR2 as SVGAGI. The CDR3 length is 15 residues. V was pared by 8 bases and J by 4 bases, with 10 bases of the junction left unmatched. The CDR3 sequence is CASLRAAGGADTQYF. CDR3 bases: TGTGCCAGCCTCAGGGCTGCGGGAGGGGCAGATACGCAGTATTTT.

In its sample, this clonotype was seen many times. The chain joins TRBV5-4 to TRBJ2-7; 7 positions agree with TRBD1. The ends lost 3 bases at V and 2 bases at J; junction bases unmatched: 2. Germline V gene data show CDR1 as SGHNT and CDR2 as YYREEE (reference sequence). This CDR3 has 13 amino acids. CDR3 DNA: TGTGCCAGCAGCTCGACAGGGACCTACGAGCAGTACTTC. Amino acids: CASSSTGTYEQYF.

This clonotype was recorded many times. V gene TRBV12-5 combines with J gene TRBJ2-1, with a tentative D call TRBD1 (6 bases). V lost 7 bases, J lost 4 bases, and 20 bases lay in between. CDR3 length: 16 residues. Per germline, CDR1 LGHNT and CDR2 FRNRAP. CDR3 coding DNA: TGTGCTAGTGAAAGCTCGAAGGGGGACAAATACAATGAGCAGTTCTTC. Translation: CASESSKGDKYNEQFF.

This clonotype was counted many times. The chain carries TRBV27 and TRBJ1-4; TRBD1 is a possible D gene (6 bases). V was shortened by 6 bases and J by 10 bases, with 15 bases between the two germline ends. There are 13 residues in the CDR3. Per the germline V gene, CDR1 is MNHEY and CDR2 is SMNVEV (reference sequence). The CDR3 sequence is CASRSRGGGKLFF. The CDR3 DNA follows: TGTGCCAGCAGGAGCAGGGGAGGCGGAAAACTGTTTTTT.

This chain connects TRBV2 to TRBJ2-7; 14 bases align to TRBD2. The CDR3 spans 15 residues. The germline gives CDR1 SNHLY, CDR2 FYNNEI. Trimming at V came to 6 bases and at J to 5 bases, leaving 6 bases not matched to a gene. In DNA form, the CDR3 reads TGTGCCAGCAGCGCGACTAGCGGGAGGGCCAACGAGCAGTACTTC. This gives the protein CASSATSGRANEQYF.

This clonotype was seen repeatedly, ten times or more. The rearrangement uses TRBV27 and TRBJ1-5, with D tentatively TRBD1 (6 bases). This CDR3 comprises 14 residues. Germline CDR1 and CDR2: MNHEY and SMNVEV (reference sequence). V lost 6 bases to trimming and J lost 10 bases, with 19 bases between them. DNA of the CDR3: TGTGCCAGCAGCCCCTCCGACAGGCGGGGCCCCCAGCATTTT. Protein: CASSPSDRRGPQHF.

This clonotype was seen repeatedly, ten times or more. The chain employs TRBV13 and TRBJ1-1; 8 bases fit TRBD1. The ends lost 1 base at V and 5 bases at J; junction bases unmatched: 9. The germline CDR1 and CDR2 sequences are PRHDT and FYEKMQ (reference sequence). The CDR3 is made up of 16 amino acids. The DNA for the CDR3 is TGTGCCAGCAGCTTAGACTGGCAGGGGGCAGGTACTGAAGCTTTCTTT. Its protein is CASSLDWQGAGTEAFF.

This clonotype was observed many times. The chain couples TRBV7-2 to TRBJ2-5; 8 positions match TRBD1. The germline gives CDR1 SGHTA, CDR2 FQGNSA. The CDR3 totals 15 residues. Trimming removed 5 bases from V and 7 bases from J; junction bases left unmatched: 12. CDR3 protein: CASSPPTGELRTQYF. The CDR3 DNA follows: TGTGCCAGCAGCCCTCCGACAGGGGAACTAAGGACCCAGTACTTC.

This clonotype was counted between two and nine times. V and J are TRBV7-8 and TRBJ2-7; 10 bases are shared with TRBD1. CDR3 length equals 14 residues. V shed 5 bases, J shed 4 bases, and the junction held 5 bases outside the gene matches. From germline, CDR1 is SGHVS and CDR2 FQNEAQ. Here the CDR3 reads CASSPRTGGYEQYF. The CDR3 DNA reads as TGTGCCAGCAGCCCCCGGACAGGGGGATACGAGCAGTACTTC.

This clonotype was detected ten times or more. CDR3 DNA: TGCAGTGCTAGGGCTCTCCGGGGAAGGTCTGGAAACACCATATATTTT. Amino acid sequence: CSARALRGRSGNTIYF. J is TRBJ1-3 and V is TRBV20-1; D call uncertain. V lost 3 bases to trimming and J lost 1 base, with 16 bases between them. The germline V gene has CDR1 DFQATT and CDR2 SNEGSKA (reference sequence). This CDR3 contains 16 residues.

This clonotype was detected ten times or more. The chain carries TRBV4-2 and TRBJ2-4; D uncertain. V shed 0 bases and J shed 4 bases, with 7 bases lying between them. The CDR3 consists of 14 residues. Per the germline V gene, CDR1 is LGHNA and CDR2 is YNFKEQ. CDR3 DNA: TGTGCCAGCAGCCAAGATGGGCAGAAAAACATTCAGTACTTC. This gives the protein CASSQDGQKNIQYF.

This clonotype was recorded a few times. The rearrangement joins TRBV13 to TRBJ2-7; 9 bases line up with TRBD2. The CDR3 is made up of 13 amino acids. CDR1 and CDR2 (germline): PRHDT, FYEKMQ (reference sequence). Losses at the gene ends were 6 bases for V and 1 base for J; bases not matched to a gene: 1. The CDR3 DNA reads TGTGCCAGCAGGACTAGCGGATCCTACGAGCAGTACTTC. Its protein is CASRTSGSYEQYF.